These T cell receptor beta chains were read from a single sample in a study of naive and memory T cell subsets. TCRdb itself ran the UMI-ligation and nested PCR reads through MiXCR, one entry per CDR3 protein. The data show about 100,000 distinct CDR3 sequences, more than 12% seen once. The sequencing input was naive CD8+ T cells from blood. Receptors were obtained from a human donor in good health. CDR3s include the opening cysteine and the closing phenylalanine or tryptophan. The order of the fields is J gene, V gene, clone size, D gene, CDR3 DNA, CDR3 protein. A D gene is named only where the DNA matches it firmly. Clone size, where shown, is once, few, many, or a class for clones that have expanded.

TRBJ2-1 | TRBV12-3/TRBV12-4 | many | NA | TGTGCCAGCAGGGGGCCTCCACCTAACATCTTC | CASRGPPPNIF
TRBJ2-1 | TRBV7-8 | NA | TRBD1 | TGTGCCAGCAGCTTAGCGGTGACAGGGGGCTTTTCCTACAATGAGCAGTTCTTC | CASSLAVTGGFSYNEQFF
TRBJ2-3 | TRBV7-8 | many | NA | TGTGCCAGCAGCTTAAGAGCGGACTCCACAGATACGCAGTATTTT | CASSLRADSTDTQYF
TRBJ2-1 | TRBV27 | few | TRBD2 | TGTGCCAGCAGTTTCAGCCTTCCCGGGACTAGCGGAGACGGTGAGCAGTTCTTC | CASSFSLPGTSGDGEQFF
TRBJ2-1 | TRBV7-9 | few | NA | TGTGCCAGCAGCTTAGAAGCATCTGAGCAGTTCTTC | CASSLEASEQFF
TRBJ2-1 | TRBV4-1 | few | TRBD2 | TGCGCCAGCAGCACTAGCGGATACAATGAGCAGTTCTTC | CASSTSGYNEQFF
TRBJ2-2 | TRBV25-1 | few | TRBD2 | TGTGCCAGCATGGGCAGCATGGGGGGGGCGAACACCGGGGAGCTGTTTTTT | CASMGSMGGANTGELFF
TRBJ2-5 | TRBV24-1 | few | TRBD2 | TGTGCCTCCGGGGGGACGGAGACCCAGTACTTC | CASGGTETQYF
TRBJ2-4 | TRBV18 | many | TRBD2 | TGTGCCAGCTCACCAGCTAGCGGGACGGCGAACATTCAGTACTTC | CASSPASGTANIQYF
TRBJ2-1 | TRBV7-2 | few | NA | TGTGCCAGCAGCTTTCTCCCCGGTGAGCAGTTCTTC | CASSFLPGEQFF
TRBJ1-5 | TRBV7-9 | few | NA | TGTGCCAGCAGCTTGAGCCCAGGGGATCAGCCCCAGCATTTT | CASSLSPGDQPQHF
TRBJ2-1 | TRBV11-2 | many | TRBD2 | TGTGCCAGCAGCTTAGTGCCTAGCGGCCGAAATGAGCAGTTCTTC | CASSLVPSGRNEQFF
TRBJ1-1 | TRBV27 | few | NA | TGTGCCAGCAGTTGGGGGAGTGAAGCTTTCTTT | CASSWGSEAFF
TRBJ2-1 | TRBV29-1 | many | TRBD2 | TGCAGCGTCGCCGGGACTAGTCCCAATGAGCAGTTCTTC | CSVAGTSPNEQFF
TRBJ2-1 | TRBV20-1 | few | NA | TGCAGTGCTACGGCGGTTACGACGGATGAGCAGTTCTTC | CSATAVTTDEQFF
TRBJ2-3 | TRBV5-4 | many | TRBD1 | TGTGCCAGCAGCTTGGAGGGGGCTGTAGATACGCAGTATTTT | CASSLEGAVDTQYF
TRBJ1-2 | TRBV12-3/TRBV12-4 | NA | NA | TGTGCCAGCTCCATGGGTGACGGCTACACCTTC | CASSMGDGYTF
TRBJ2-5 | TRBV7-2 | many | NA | TGTGCCAGCAGCTTTTACGCACCACAAGAGACCCAGTACTTC | CASSFYAPQETQYF